Listed below are T cell receptor beta chains from one sample, sequenced in a study of blood T cell repertoires in COVID-19. Method: immunoSEQ multiplex PCR; TCRdb's copy keeps in-frame clones and lacks some. The sample lists 100,000 to 150,000 clones; 86% were seen once. The sample comprised peripheral blood. The receptors come from a man between 40 and 49 years old with acute or convalescent COVID-19. Both conserved end residues are part of each CDR3. A D gene is named only where the DNA matches it firmly. Rows may omit the clone size; those that give it use once, few, many or a size class.

v_gene	d_gene	abundance	j_gene	CDR3aa	CDR3nt
TRBV2	NA	once	TRBJ1-2	CASSVSAGVNYGYTF	TGTGCCAGCAGTGTTTCGGCAGGGGTGAACTATGGCTACACCTTC
TRBV6-6	TRBD1	NA	TRBJ2-7	CASSYPPGQGVYEQYF	TGTGCCAGCAGTTACCCACCGGGACAGGGTGTATACGAGCAGTACTTC
TRBV28	NA	NA	TRBJ1-2	CASREGDYGYTF	TGTGCCAGCAGGGAAGGGGACTATGGCTACACCTTC
TRBV25-1	NA	few	TRBJ2-5	CASSVRDIQETQYF	TGTGCCAGCAGTGTCCGGGACATCCAAGAGACCCAGTACTTC
TRBV10-3	TRBD1	NA	TRBJ2-3	CAISDLAGGGNTQYF	TGTGCCATCAGTGATCTGGCAGGGGGTGGGAATACGCAGTATTTT
TRBV19	TRBD1	NA	TRBJ2-7	CATARDRGTYEQYF	TGTGCCACCGCCCGGGACAGGGGAACCTACGAGCAGTACTTC
TRBV4-1	TRBD2	once	TRBJ2-7	CASSQVLVIAGANEQYF	TGCGCCAGCAGCCAAGTCCTCGTGATAGCGGGAGCAAACGAGCAGTACTTC
TRBV7-9	NA	NA	TRBJ1-6	CASSLARGTGSPLHF	TGTGCCAGCAGCTTAGCCCGGGGGACGGGATCACCCCTCCACTTT
TRBV7-8	TRBD1	NA	TRBJ1-6	CASTRGQGNSPLHF	TGTGCCAGCACCAGGGGACAGGGGAATTCACCCCTCCACTTT
TRBV6-5	NA	NA	TRBJ1-2	CASSYSTGLANYGYTF	TGTGCCAGCAGTTACTCAACAGGACTAGCTAACTATGGCTACACCTTC
TRBV9	TRBD1	once	TRBJ1-2	CASSAYPGQGASGYTF	TGTGCCAGCAGCGCATACCCGGGACAGGGGGCTAGTGGCTACACCTTC
TRBV5-1	TRBD1	NA	TRBJ1-2	CASSDRDSLGYTF	TGCGCCAGCAGCGACCGGGACAGCTTAGGCTACACCTTC
TRBV6-5	TRBD1	NA	TRBJ2-5	CASSYGTGETQYF	TGTGCCAGCAGTTACGGGACAGGAGAGACCCAGTACTTC
TRBV5-4	TRBD1	NA	TRBJ1-1	CASSLPPHRGNTEAFF	TGTGCCAGCAGCTTACCCCCCCACAGGGGCAACACTGAAGCTTTCTTT
TRBV21-1	NA	NA	TRBJ1-2	CASSTHSCLDRAVIYGYTF	TGTGCCAGCAGCACGCATTCATGCCTGGACAGGGCCGTTATCTATGGCTACACCTTC
TRBV6-5	NA	NA	TRBJ1-2	CATIRDSYGYTF	TGTGCCACTATACGGGACTCGTATGGCTACACCTTC
TRBV2	NA	once	TRBJ2-5	CASRKGASSASGETQYF	TGTGCCAGCAGGAAGGGGGCGTCTAGCGCCTCCGGAGAGACCCAGTACTTC
TRBV6-5	NA	NA	TRBJ2-2	CASSLEENTGELFF	TGTGCCAGCAGTCTAGAGGAGAACACCGGGGAGCTGTTTTTT
TRBV18	NA	NA	TRBJ2-7	CASSPLRAGRTTYEQYF	TGTGCCAGCTCACCACTTCGCGCGGGTCGTACCACCTACGAGCAGTACTTC
TRBV5-1	NA	NA	TRBJ2-3	CASSPGTYGTDTQYF	TGCGCCAGCAGCCCCGGGACTTACGGCACAGATACGCAGTATTTT
TRBV30	NA	few	TRBJ1-2	CACESPSYTF	TGTGCCTGTGAGAGTCCTAGCTACACCTTC
TRBV19	TRBD1	NA	TRBJ1-5	CASSQNTGANQPQHF	TGTGCCAGTAGTCAAAACACAGGGGCAAATCAGCCCCAGCATTTT
TRBV6-2/TRBV6-3	NA	many	TRBJ2-2	CASSPTGGELFF	TGTGCCAGCAGTCCGACTGGGGGGGAGCTGTTTTTT
TRBV19	NA	NA	TRBJ1-2	CASSADGGYGYTF	TGTGCCAGTAGTGCGGATGGAGGCTATGGCTACACCTTC
TRBV6-1	NA	NA	TRBJ2-3	CASSEYREVRSLTDTQYF	TGTGCCAGCAGTGAATATAGGGAGGTCCGATCCCTCACAGATACGCAGTATTTT
TRBV2	NA	NA	TRBJ2-7	CASGPSGSEQYF	TGTGCCAGCGGGCCCTCTGGATCCGAGCAGTACTTC